This T cell receptor beta chain was retrieved from a study of response to subunit inactivated influenza vaccine. The ends were cut back, 8 bases at V and 0 bases at J, with 17 bases in the middle. Looked up from germline, CDR1 is MNHNS and CDR2 is SASEGT. CDR3 length: 17 amino acids. TCRdb reprocessed the RT-PCR reads with MiXCR, giving one entry per CDR3 protein. The sample carries 530,000 or so distinct CDR3 sequences, approximately 14% recorded once. Study-level points and caveats: A suggestion made by the authors is that each seasonal influenza vaccination recruits few new T cells.

A remark on this clonotype: What it binds is not known.

Sequenced material: PBMCs from blood, taken about 13 days after vaccination. This sequence was found in a man over 45 who received an inactivated influenza vaccine. The V gene is TRBV6-1, the J gene TRBJ1-6; D is uncertain. CDR3 nucleotides: TGTGCCAGCGGGAGGGTTGAGTTCCTCTCCTATAATTCACCCCTCCACTTT. It specifies CASGRVEFLSYNSPLHF.